The T cell receptor (beta chain) under discussion was sequenced for a study of blood T cells in healthy people across ages. The germline gives CDR1 MGHRA, CDR2 YSYEKL. V lost 0 bases, J lost 6 bases, and 12 bases lay in between. The CDR3 extends over 14 amino acids. It was with a sample-barcoded 5' primer and a J-beta primer mix that a second PCR of roughly 6 to 11 cycles was run. Using its own MiXCR run on the 5' RACE reads, TCRdb lists one record per CDR3 protein. The sample includes about 1.4 million distinct CDR3 sequences, approximately 59% of them seen just once. V and J are TRBV4-1 and TRBJ2-7; no firm D call. The TCR was taken from a man aged 18 to 29 in good health. Sequencing input: blood. CDR3 nucleotides: TGCGCCAGCAGCCAAGATCATCAGTTTGGCGAGCAGTACTTC. Protein product: CASSQDHQFGEQYF.